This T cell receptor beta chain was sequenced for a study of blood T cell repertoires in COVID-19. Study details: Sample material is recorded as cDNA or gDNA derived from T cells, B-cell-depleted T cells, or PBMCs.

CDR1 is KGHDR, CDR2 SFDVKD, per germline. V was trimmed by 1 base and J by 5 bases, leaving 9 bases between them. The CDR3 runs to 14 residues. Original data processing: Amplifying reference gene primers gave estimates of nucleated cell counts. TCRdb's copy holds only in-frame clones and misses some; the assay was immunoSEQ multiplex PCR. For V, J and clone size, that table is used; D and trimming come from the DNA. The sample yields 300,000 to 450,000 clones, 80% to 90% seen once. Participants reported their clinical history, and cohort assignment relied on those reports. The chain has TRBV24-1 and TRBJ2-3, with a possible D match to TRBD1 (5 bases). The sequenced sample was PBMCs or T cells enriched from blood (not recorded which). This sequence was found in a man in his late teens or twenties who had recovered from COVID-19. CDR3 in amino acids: CATSDLDREDTQYF. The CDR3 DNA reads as TGTGCCACCAGTGATTTAGACAGAGAAGATACGCAGTATTTT.